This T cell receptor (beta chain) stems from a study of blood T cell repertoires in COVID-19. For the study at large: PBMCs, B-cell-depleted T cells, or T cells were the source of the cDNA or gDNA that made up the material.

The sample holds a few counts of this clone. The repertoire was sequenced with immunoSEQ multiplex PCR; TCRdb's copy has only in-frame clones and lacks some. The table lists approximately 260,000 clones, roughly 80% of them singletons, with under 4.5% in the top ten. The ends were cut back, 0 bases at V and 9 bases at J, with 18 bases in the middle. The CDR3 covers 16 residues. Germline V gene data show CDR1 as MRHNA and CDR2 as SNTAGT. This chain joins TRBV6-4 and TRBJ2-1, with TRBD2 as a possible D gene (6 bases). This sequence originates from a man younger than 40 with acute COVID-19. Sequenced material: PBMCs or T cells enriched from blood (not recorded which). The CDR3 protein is CASSDSLEGSGGEQFF. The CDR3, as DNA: TGTGCCAGCAGTGACTCTTTGGAGGGCAGTGGGGGTGAGCAGTTCTTC.